Sequencing of this TCR beta chain was carried out in a study of T cells after yellow fever vaccination. Study as a whole: It was SMART-Seq v4 Ultra Low Input that prepared the fractions with low cell numbers.

Deletions cut 3 bases from V and 2 bases from J, with 6 bases between. Germline CDR1 is SGDLS and CDR2 is YYNGEE. The CDR3 sequence is 14 residues long. They built TCR cDNA with 5'RACE template switching, a step that put in a universal primer site and UMIs. Each CDR3 protein is one row after TCRdb ran MiXCR on the 5' RACE reads. The sample records 95,000 to 100,000 distinct CDR3 sequences, roughly 5.8% being singletons. For this clonotype: Its antigen is unknown.

Notes on the study in general: A limited proportion of clonotypes was detected within both the CD4 and CD8 compartments. Among primary-vaccination clones, most reappeared after the booster, at approximately 96% for CD4 and under 90% for CD8.

This clonotype was obtained from a man in his late teens or twenties who received the YFV17D yellow fever vaccine. The specimen was CD8+ T cells sorted from PBMCs, collected 10 days after the yellow fever booster vaccination. The chain joins TRBV9 to TRBJ2-6; possibly TRBD1 for D (6 bases). The CDR3 loop reads CASSGTAGANVLTF. In DNA form, the CDR3 reads TGTGCCAGCAGCGGGACAGCTGGGGCCAACGTCCTGACTTTC.